This is a list of T cell receptor beta chains from one sample in a study of cytomegalovirus exposure and HLA in healthy donors. Here immunoSEQ multiplex PCR was the method, and the copy in TCRdb shows in-frame clones only, minus some. Among some 160,000 clones listed, approximately 79% were seen once. Source material: PBMCs. All receptors come from a male donor in good health and CMV-seronegative. The CDR3 runs from the conserved cysteine through the conserved F or W. A D gene is named only where the DNA matches it firmly. Some rows have no size entry. The others give once, few or many, or a class for an expanded clone.

TRBV5-1	TRBJ2-1	NA	NA	TGCGCCAGCAGGTCAGGGGCAGGGCCCTACAATGAGCAGTTCTTC	CASRSGAGPYNEQFF
TRBV9	TRBJ1-6	NA	once	TGTGCCAGCAGCGTCCAGGGAGGACGTTCACCCCTCCACTTT	CASSVQGGRSPLHF
TRBV15	TRBJ2-1	TRBD2	once	TGTGCCACCAGCAGAGATCGCGGGATAGCGGGGGGCTACAATGAGCAGTTCTTC	CATSRDRGIAGGYNEQFF
TRBV10-3	TRBJ1-1	TRBD1	NA	TGTGCCACCGTCCCCTTTAGACAGGGGAGAAAGAACACTGAAGCTTTCTTT	CATVPFRQGRKNTEAFF
TRBV5-1	TRBJ2-5	NA	NA	TGCGCCAGCAGCTTGATAAGGGGGGGAAAGACCCAGTACTTC	CASSLIRGGKTQYF
TRBV18	TRBJ2-3	NA	NA	TGTGCCAGCTCACCCCGGGAACACACAGATACGCAGTATTTT	CASSPREHTDTQYF
TRBV30	TRBJ2-7	NA	NA	TGTGCCTGGAGTGACGGAGGCGGCTACGAGCAGTACTTC	CAWSDGGGYEQYF
TRBV5-1	TRBJ1-1	NA	NA	TGCGCCAGCAGCTTCACAGGCACCCGGACTGAAGCTTTCTTT	CASSFTGTRTEAFF
TRBV4-3	TRBJ2-3	NA	NA	TGCGCCAGCAGCCAGGCTACTACCACCCCTAGCACAGATACGCAGTATTTT	CASSQATTTPSTDTQYF
TRBV2	TRBJ1-5	TRBD1	once	TGTGCCAGCAGATGGGGACAGGGCGGCAATCAGCCCCAGCATTTT	CASRWGQGGNQPQHF
TRBV7-8	TRBJ1-1	TRBD1	NA	TGTGCCAGCAGCCCGACAGGGGTTAGGAACACTGAAGCTTTCTTT	CASSPTGVRNTEAFF
TRBV27	TRBJ1-3	NA	NA	TGTGCCACCCGAGGAGGTGGCGGCTCTGGAAACACCATATATTTT	CATRGGGGSGNTIYF
TRBV7-6	TRBJ2-7	NA	NA	TGTGCCAGCAGCTTCTCAGGGACATCCGCCGGCGAGCAGTACTTC	CASSFSGTSAGEQYF
TRBV29-1	TRBJ1-1	TRBD1	NA	TGCAGCGGGCGTGGTGACAGGGCTGAAGCTTTCTTT	CSGRGDRAEAFF
TRBV29-1	TRBJ2-5	NA	NA	TGCAGCGTTAACAGGGGGGGGACCCAGTACTTC	CSVNRGGTQYF
TRBV19	TRBJ1-3	TRBD1	once	TGTGCCAGTAGTACCGGGACAGGGCTTGGAAACACCATATATTTT	CASSTGTGLGNTIYF
TRBV6-6	TRBJ1-2	TRBD1	once	TGTGCCAGCAGCCCGGAAGGACAGGGGGCTTATGGCTACACCTTC	CASSPEGQGAYGYTF
TRBV28	TRBJ2-5	TRBD2	once	TGTGCCAGCAGTCAGGCGGGGGGCGGGGGAGAGACCCAGTACTTC	CASSQAGGGGETQYF
TRBV10-3	TRBJ2-7	NA	NA	TGTGCCATCAGTCGACAGGATTCCTACGAGCAGTACTTC	CAISRQDSYEQYF
TRBV7-2	TRBJ2-7	NA	NA	TGTGCCAGCAGCCCAACGGGACCGAGGGGGGAGCAGTACTTC	CASSPTGPRGEQYF
TRBV11-2	TRBJ2-1	NA	NA	TGTGCCAGCAGCGCCGGGACTTCTTACAATGAGCAGTTCTTC	CASSAGTSYNEQFF
TRBV29-1	TRBJ2-2	NA	NA	TGCAGCGTTGGGAGGAACACCGGGGAGCTGTTTTTT	CSVGRNTGELFF
TRBV19	TRBJ1-2	TRBD1	NA	TGTGCCAGTAGTGGGAAGACAGGGGGCCGTAACTATGGCTACACCTTC	CASSGKTGGRNYGYTF
TRBV5-1	TRBJ1-3	TRBD1	once	TGCGCCAGCAGCGTGGGACAGGGTATCTCTGGAAACACCATATATTTT	CASSVGQGISGNTIYF
TRBV7-2	TRBJ1-5	NA	once	TGTGCCAGCAGCTTAAGGACAGATCAGCCCCAGCATTTT	CASSLRTDQPQHF
TRBV4-1	TRBJ1-1	TRBD1	NA	TGCGCCAGCAGCCAAGAACGACAGGGTAGGGGTAGAAACACTGAAGCTTTCTTT	CASSQERQGRGRNTEAFF
TRBV6-1	TRBJ2-7	TRBD1	NA	TGTGCCAGCAGAAGCAGGGGGAGAGACTACGAGCAGTACTTC	CASRSRGRDYEQYF
TRBV27	TRBJ1-1	NA	NA	TGTGCCAGCAGTTTATCGACTCCCCCGAACACTGAAGCTTTCTTT	CASSLSTPPNTEAFF
TRBV19	TRBJ1-2	TRBD1	NA	TGTGCCAGTAGGCTACAGGGGGGGTATGGCTACACCTTC	CASRLQGGYGYTF
TRBV4-1	TRBJ2-5	TRBD1	few	TGCGCCAGCAGCCCGGGACAGGGGCAAGAGACCCAGTACTTC	CASSPGQGQETQYF
TRBV4-3	TRBJ1-2	NA	NA	TGCGCCAGCAGCCAACAATTCCGACAGGATATTAGGGGCTACACCTTC	CASSQQFRQDIRGYTF
TRBV7-9	TRBJ2-1	TRBD1	NA	TGTGCCAGCAGCACGACCACGCAGGGGGCTGTTGAGCAGTTCTTC	CASSTTTQGAVEQFF
TRBV29-1	TRBJ1-5	TRBD1	NA	TGCAGCGTTCGACAGGGTAATAGCAATCAGCCCCAGCATTTT	CSVRQGNSNQPQHF
TRBV5-4	TRBJ2-5	TRBD2	NA	TGTGCCAGCAGCCCAGGCGGGGGGGCGGTCCCCCGAGAGACCCAGTACTTC	CASSPGGGAVPRETQYF
TRBV6-5	TRBJ1-5	TRBD1	NA	TGTGCCAGCAGTACGCGACAGGGTAGCAATCAGCCCCAGCATTTT	CASSTRQGSNQPQHF
TRBV5-6	TRBJ1-2	NA	NA	TGTGCCAGCAGCCGGGACTCCCTCCCGTATGGCTACACCTTC	CASSRDSLPYGYTF
TRBV27	TRBJ1-2	NA	NA	TGTGCCAGCAGTTTAATGGGTGGGGCCTATGGCTACACCTTC	CASSLMGGAYGYTF
TRBV18	TRBJ1-5	NA	NA	TGTGCCAGCTCGGGTACAGGCAATCAGCCCCAGCATTTT	CASSGTGNQPQHF
TRBV19	TRBJ1-4	NA	once	TGTGCCAGTACCCCCATGGCCTACAGGGATGGCGATGAAAAACTGTTTTTT	CASTPMAYRDGDEKLFF
TRBV6-6	TRBJ2-1	NA	NA	TGTGCCAGCTCACCAGGGAATGAGCAGTTCTTC	CASSPGNEQFF
TRBV5-8	TRBJ2-3	NA	NA	TGTGCCAGTAGCAAGGGGCCCGCAGATACGCAGTATTTT	CASSKGPADTQYF
TRBV18	TRBJ1-1	NA	NA	TGTGCCAGCTCACCACCGAACAGTGCGAACACTGAAGCTTTCTTT	CASSPPNSANTEAFF
TRBV4-1	TRBJ1-5	NA	NA	TGCGCCAGCAGCCAAGAGGGCCTTATGCCCCAGCATTTT	CASSQEGLMPQHF
TRBV29-1	TRBJ1-1	TRBD1	NA	TGCAGCGTTGAACCGCGCAGGGGGTGGATAACTGAAGCTTTCTTT	CSVEPRRGWITEAFF
TRBV6-5	TRBJ1-2	NA	NA	TGTGCCAGCAGTCGGACAGTTAAACATGGCTACACCTTC	CASSRTVKHGYTF
TRBV30	TRBJ2-7	TRBD2	once	TGTGCCTGGATGGCTAGCGGGGGGTTTGTCACCGAGCAGTACTTC	CAWMASGGFVTEQYF
TRBV2	TRBJ1-2	NA	few	TGTGCCAGCAATCGGGCGTCCAGGGTAGGGGATGGCTACACCTTC	CASNRASRVGDGYTF